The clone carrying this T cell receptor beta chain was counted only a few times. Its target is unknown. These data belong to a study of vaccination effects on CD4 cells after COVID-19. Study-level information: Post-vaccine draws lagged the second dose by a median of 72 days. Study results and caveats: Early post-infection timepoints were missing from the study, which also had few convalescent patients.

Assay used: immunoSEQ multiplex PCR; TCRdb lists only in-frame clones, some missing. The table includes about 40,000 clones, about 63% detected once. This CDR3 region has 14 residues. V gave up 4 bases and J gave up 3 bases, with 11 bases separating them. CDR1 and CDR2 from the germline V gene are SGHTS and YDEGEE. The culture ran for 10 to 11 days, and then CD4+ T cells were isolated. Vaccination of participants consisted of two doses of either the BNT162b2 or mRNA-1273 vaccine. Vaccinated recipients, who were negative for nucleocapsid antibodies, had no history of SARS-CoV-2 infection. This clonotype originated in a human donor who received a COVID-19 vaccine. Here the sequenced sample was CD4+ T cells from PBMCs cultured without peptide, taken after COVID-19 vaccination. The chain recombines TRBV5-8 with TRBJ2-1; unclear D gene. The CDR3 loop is CASSPNGVYNEQFF. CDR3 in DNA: TGTGCCAGCAGCCCTAACGGCGTCTACAATGAGCAGTTCTTC.